The clone carrying this T cell receptor beta chain was counted at least ten times. Its antigen is still unknown. Germline V gives CDR1 MNHEY, CDR2 SMNVEV (reference sequence). The V end lost 5 bases, the J end lost 3 bases, and 14 bases lay between the germline ends. This CDR3 is 15 amino acids long. Patients showing uncontrolled infection, other autoimmune disease, pregnancy or lactation were ineligible. These data belong to a study of T cells in Graves' hyperthyroidism and ophthalmopathy. The source material, RNA transcripts, was used to amplify TCR beta CDR3 regions. A first-round RT-PCR of the TCR CDR3 used the HTBI primer set. TCRdb analysed the multiplex PCR reads with MiXCR anew, one entry per CDR3 protein. The sample includes some 350,000 distinct CDR3 sequences, roughly 13% of them seen just once. General study results and limits: For ophthalmopathy, model prediction preceded onset by a median approximately 6 months.

The sequence came from a woman aged 40 to 55 with Graves' ophthalmopathy. Material for sequencing was blood. The chain links TRBV27 to TRBJ2-4; perhaps TRBD1 as D (5 bases). This CDR3 is CASSPRRGGKNIQYF. The CDR3 DNA is TGTGCCAGCAGTCCCCGTAGGGGCGGCAAAAACATTCAGTACTTC.